The 19 T cell receptor beta chains below all came from one sample that was sequenced in a study of blood T cell repertoires in COVID-19. Sequencing was performed with immunoSEQ multiplex PCR; in TCRdb, only in-frame clones are kept and a portion is missing. The table has approximately 280,000 clones, 85% seen once. Source material: PBMCs or T cells enriched from blood (not recorded which). The source is a woman in her forties or fifties who had recovered from COVID-19.

This clone appeared once. The genes are TRBV30 and TRBJ1-4, with D perhaps TRBD1 (5 bases). The germline V and J ends were trimmed by 3 bases and 5 bases, with 13 bases remaining between them. The CDR3 loop spans 14 amino acids. Germline loops: CDR1 GTSNPN, CDR2 SVGIG (reference sequence). The CDR3 DNA reads TGTGCCTGGAGCGGGCGGGGCGAAAATGAAAAACTGTTTTTT. It is translated as CAWSGRGENEKLFF.

The gene calls are TRBV5-8 and TRBJ2-1; D may be TRBD2 (6 bases). The CDR3 length is 15 residues. Trimming stripped 2 bases from V and 9 bases from J, with 18 bases between. CDR1 and CDR2 from the germline V gene are SGHTS and YDEGEE. The CDR3 spells CASSLFVGSWAEQFF. The CDR3 DNA reads as TGTGCCAGCAGCTTATTCGTCGGGAGTTGGGCTGAGCAGTTCTTC.

For this clone: A junction boundary mismatches the germline segment, possibly from a read error. The J gene is TRBJ2-5, the V gene TRBV27, with a tentative D call TRBD2 (6 bases). Germline V gene sequence: CDR1 MNHEY, CDR2 SMNVEV (reference sequence). The CDR3 runs 13 residues. DNA of the CDR3: TGTGCTAGCAGTCCCTATGGCGGGGTGAGCCAGTACTTC. Translation gives CASSPYGGVSQYF.

CDR3 sequence: CASRRTGEELAFF. The CDR3 DNA follows: TGTGCCAGCAGGAGGACAGGGGAAGAGTTGGCTTTCTTT. The V and J genes are TRBV2 and TRBJ1-1, with 9 bases that match TRBD1. The CDR3 contains 13 residues. The germline gives CDR1 SNHLY, CDR2 FYNNEI. Trimming cost V 6 bases and J 11 bases; bases outside gene matches: 10. Full variable domain (missing parts from reference TRBV2 and TRBJ1-1): EPEVTQTPSHQVTQMGQEVILRCVPISNHLYFYWYRQILGQKVEFLVSFYNNEISEKSEIFDDQFSVERPDGSNFTLKIRSTKLEDSAMYFCASRRTGEELAFFGQGTRLTVV.

In this sample, this clone turned up once. CDR3 nucleotides: TGTGCCAGTAGTACCCGACCCCCACAGGGCTCTTACAATGAGCAGTTCTTC. Translated, it gives CASSTRPPQGSYNEQFF. The chain employs TRBV19 and TRBJ2-1; the D gene is possibly TRBD1 (6 bases). Looked up from germline, CDR1 is LNHDA and CDR2 is SQIVND (reference sequence). V gave up 4 bases and J gave up 4 bases, with 20 bases separating them. The CDR3 covers 17 residues.

The chain has TRBV7-8 and TRBJ2-7; 10 bases are a match to TRBD1. The V and J ends lost 5 bases and 1 base, in that order; junction bases with no gene match: 8. The CDR3 spans 16 residues. From germline, CDR1 is SGHVS and CDR2 FQNEAQ. The DNA for the CDR3 is TGTGCCAGCAGCGCATCCGGGACAGGGGCATCCTACGAGCAGTACTTC. Translated, it gives CASSASGTGASYEQYF.

The CDR3 coding sequence is TGCGCCAGCAGCTCGACGGCCGGAGGGAACACTGAAGCTTTCTTT. The encoded protein is CASSSTAGGNTEAFF. The chain joins TRBV5-1 to TRBJ1-1; D remains unclear. Germline loops: CDR1 SGHRS, CDR2 YFSETQ. The CDR3 is 15 residues long. Trimming shortened V by 3 bases and J by 1 base, and 13 bases separated the two germline ends.

This chain joins TRBV30 and TRBJ1-1, with D tentatively TRBD1 (6 bases). There are 14 residues in the CDR3. Per germline, CDR1 GTSNPN and CDR2 SVGIG (reference sequence). V dropped 0 bases and J dropped 0 bases, with 8 bases sitting between them. The CDR3, as DNA: TGTGCCTGGAGTGTACCAGGGGTGAACACTGAAGCTTTCTTT. Amino acid sequence: CAWSVPGVNTEAFF.

The rearrangement uses TRBV10-3 and TRBJ1-2; the match to TRBD1 covers 7 bases. V gave up 8 bases and J gave up 8 bases; unmatched junction bases: 14. The CDR3 is 14 amino acids. From germline, CDR1 is ENHRY and CDR2 SYGVKD. CDR3 region: CAIRPSDREWGYTF. Here the CDR3 DNA reads TGTGCCATCCGACCATCCGACAGGGAGTGGGGCTACACCTTC.

The rearrangement joins TRBV6-2 or TRBV6-3 to TRBJ2-7, with D hard to call. The CDR3 sequence is 12 residues long. Looked up from germline, CDR1 is MNHEY and CDR2 is SVGEGT. V was cut by 5 bases and J by 0 bases, with 5 bases left in between. CDR3 sequence: CASSAISYEQYF. CDR3 coding DNA: TGTGCCAGCAGTGCTATCTCCTACGAGCAGTACTTC.

The chain has TRBV6-5 and TRBJ1-5; D is perhaps TRBD1 (5 bases). This CDR3 region has 14 residues. CDR1 and CDR2 from the germline V gene are MNHEY and SVGAGI. V was clipped by 3 bases and J by 7 bases, with 13 bases between them. DNA of the CDR3: TGTGCCAGCAGTTATGCGGCGGGGCTCCAGCCCCAGCATTTT. As protein: CASSYAAGLQPQHF.

In DNA form, the CDR3 reads TGTGCCAGCAGCCGGTTAGGACAGGGGAGCGAGCAGTACTTC. It translates to CASSRLGQGSEQYF. This chain links TRBV7-8 with TRBJ2-7; the match to TRBD1 covers 9 bases. V lost 5 bases to trimming and J lost 6 bases; unmatched junction nucleotides: 8. Germline V lookup: CDR1 SGHVS, CDR2 FQNEAQ. CDR3 length equals 14 residues.

V and J are TRBV12-3 or TRBV12-4 and TRBJ2-2, with D unresolved. The CDR3 loop spans 13 amino acids. V lost 2 bases and J 4 bases, leaving 5 bases between the germline ends. The CDR3: CASSLLGTGELFF. The CDR3 nucleotides are TGTGCCAGCAGTTTACTCGGCACCGGGGAGCTGTTTTTT.

The V and J genes are TRBV9 and TRBJ1-5, with a possible D match to TRBD1 (6 bases). Trimming cost V 0 bases and J 5 bases, with 21 bases left between them. The CDR3 length is 18 residues. Germline-derived CDR1 and CDR2 are SGDLS and YYNGEE. CDR3 sequence reads: CASSVVYGEQGPHQPQHF. The CDR3, as DNA: TGTGCCAGCAGCGTAGTTTATGGGGAACAGGGTCCTCATCAGCCCCAGCATTTT. Drawing the rest from reference TRBV9 and TRBJ1-5, the complete variable domain is DSGVTQTPKHLITATGQRVTLRCSPRSGDLSVYWYQQSLDQGLQFLIQYYNGEERAKGNILERFSAQQFPDLHSELNLSSLELGDSALYFCASSVVYGEQGPHQPQHFGDGTRLSIL.

The rearrangement links TRBV5-1 to TRBJ1-1; 8 bases fit TRBD1. This CDR3 region has 14 residues. J gave up 1 base and V 5 bases, and 4 bases lay outside the gene matches. Looked up from germline, CDR1 is SGHRS and CDR2 is YFSETQ. The CDR3 nucleotides read TGCGCCAGCAGGAGCGGACAGGGGAACACTGAAGCTTTCTTT. It encodes CASRSGQGNTEAFF.

The chain links TRBV5-6 to TRBJ2-3; 9 nucleotides line up with TRBD1. With 0 bases clipped from V and 2 bases from J, the junction kept 1 base outside the gene matches. CDR3 length: 15 amino acids. CDR1 and CDR2 (germline): SGHDT, YYEEEE. This chain's CDR3 is CASSLGTGDTDTQYF. The CDR3 region has the DNA TGTGCCAGCAGCTTGGGGACAGGGGACACAGATACGCAGTATTTT.

This chain uses TRBV7-9 with TRBJ2-1, with 13 nucleotides matching TRBD2. This CDR3 is 16 amino acids long. Trimming took 1 base from V and 7 from J; bases not matched to a gene: 4. Per germline, CDR1 SEHNR and CDR2 FQNEAQ (reference sequence). CDR3 region: CASSLGLAGGRNEQFF. As DNA, the CDR3 is TGTGCCAGCAGCTTAGGACTAGCGGGAGGACGGAATGAGCAGTTCTTC.

This rearrangement joins TRBV2 to TRBJ2-1; the D gene is possibly TRBD1 (6 bases). Germline loops: CDR1 SNHLY, CDR2 FYNNEI. The CDR3 has 16 residues. The ends were cut back, 7 bases at V and 1 base at J, with 17 bases in the middle. This CDR3 reads CASNTPGVRSYNEQFF. In DNA form, the CDR3 reads TGTGCCAGCAATACCCCAGGGGTAAGGTCCTACAATGAGCAGTTCTTC.

The chain recombines TRBV19 with TRBJ1-4, with 9 bases aligning to TRBD1. In germline, CDR1 is LNHDA, CDR2 SQIVND (reference sequence). The CDR3 length is 15 residues. J lost 7 bases, V lost 3 bases, and 6 bases had no gene match. The DNA for the CDR3 is TGTGCCAGTAGTATTCCGACAGGGGGAAGTGAAAAACTGTTTTTT. Its translation: CASSIPTGGSEKLFF.